The clone carrying this TCR beta chain was observed a handful of times. These data originate in a study of CD8+ T cells in alopecia areata. Following extraction, RNA underwent reverse transcription to cDNA, which served as the sequencing template. The table came from immunoSEQ multiplex PCR; TCRdb's copy has only in-frame clones and leaves some out. This table holds about 180,000 clones, 59% found once. Here the sequenced sample was CD4+ T cells sorted from blood, taken at week 0. The origin of this receptor is a human donor with alopecia areata.

Here the CDR3 reads CASTLASDTEAFF. The CDR3 DNA reads TGCGCCAGCACCCTGGCTTCGGACACTGAAGCTTTCTTT. The rearrangement uses TRBV5-1 and TRBJ1-1; D is uncertain. Germline V CDR1 and CDR2: SGHRS, YFSETQ. This CDR3 spans 13 amino acids. The V end was cut by 6 bases, the J end by 3 bases, with 12 bases between.